These T cell receptor beta chains were read from a single sample in a study of T cell changes during pregnancy in multiple sclerosis. Data came from immunoSEQ multiplex PCR; TCRdb stores just in-frame clones and leaves some out. The table records about 99,000 clones, around nine tenths of them present only once. Material: peripheral blood, obtained after pregnancy. The receptors derive from a female donor with multiple sclerosis, enrolled in a pregnancy study. Both conserved end residues are part of each CDR3. A D gene is named only where the DNA matches it firmly. Not all rows give a size; the values are once, few, many and, for expanded clones, a class.

size: NA; V: TRBV4-1; J: TRBJ2-3; D: TRBD2; DNA: TGCGCCAGCAGCCAAGCGGGACTAGTAGGGGATACGCAGTATTTT; CDR3: CASSQAGLVGDTQYF
size: NA; V: TRBV11-1; J: TRBJ2-1; D: NA; DNA: TGTGCCAGCAGCCCGAGACGGGGAGGCACCTACAATGAGCAGTTCTTC; CDR3: CASSPRRGGTYNEQFF
size: NA; V: TRBV4-2; J: TRBJ1-1; D: NA; DNA: TGTGCCAGCAGCCAAGATGGGGGGACTGAAGCTTTCTTT; CDR3: CASSQDGGTEAFF
size: once; V: TRBV7-2; J: TRBJ1-4; D: NA; DNA: TGTGCCAGCAGCTTATACGCCAGGGGTGCGACTAATGAAAAACTGTTTTTT; CDR3: CASSLYARGATNEKLFF
size: NA; V: TRBV27; J: TRBJ2-3; D: NA; DNA: TGTGCCAGCAGTTTATCGTACACCGGCACAGATACGCAGTATTTT; CDR3: CASSLSYTGTDTQYF
size: NA; V: TRBV28; J: TRBJ2-5; D: NA; DNA: TGTGCCAGCGCTTTGGGAGTAGGGTCAACGTACCAAGAGACCCAGTACTTC; CDR3: CASALGVGSTYQETQYF
size: NA; V: TRBV7-6; J: TRBJ2-7; D: TRBD2; DNA: TGTGCCAGCAGCTTGCGACTAGCGGCGTACGAGCAGTACTTC; CDR3: CASSLRLAAYEQYF
size: few; V: TRBV2; J: TRBJ2-1; D: TRBD1; DNA: TGTGCCAGCAGTGGGCTGAGGGGACAGGAGCAGTTCTTC; CDR3: CASSGLRGQEQFF
size: NA; V: TRBV7-6; J: TRBJ1-5; D: TRBD1; DNA: TGTGCCAGCAGCTCGTACCGGGACAGGGGGCAGCCCCAGCATTTT; CDR3: CASSSYRDRGQPQHF
size: NA; V: TRBV10-2; J: TRBJ2-2; D: TRBD1; DNA: TGCGCCAGCAGAGACCTAGGACAGGGCTTAACGAACACCGGGGAGCTGTTTTTT; CDR3: CASRDLGQGLTNTGELFF
size: NA; V: TRBV12-5; J: TRBJ2-1; D: NA; DNA: TGTGCTAGTGAAGGAGATAACAATGAGCAGTTCTTC; CDR3: CASEGDNNEQFF
size: NA; V: TRBV6-6; J: TRBJ1-3; D: TRBD1; DNA: TGTGCCAGCAGTCCAGGGGGTGGAAACACCATATATTTT; CDR3: CASSPGGGNTIYF
size: NA; V: TRBV5-1; J: TRBJ2-7; D: TRBD1; DNA: TGCGCCAGCAGCTTAACAGGGGGGCCCTACGAGCAGTACTTC; CDR3: CASSLTGGPYEQYF
size: NA; V: TRBV25-1; J: TRBJ1-1; D: NA; DNA: TGTGCCAGCAGCCTGAACTCCGAAGCTTTCTTT; CDR3: CASSLNSEAFF
size: NA; V: TRBV5-4; J: TRBJ2-5; D: TRBD2; DNA: TGTGCCAGCAGCTTGTCGGCGGGGGGGCCAGGGGAGACCCAGTACTTC; CDR3: CASSLSAGGPGETQYF
size: NA; V: TRBV6-5; J: TRBJ1-5; D: NA; DNA: TGTGCCAGCAGTTACTCTGGCGGGCCAGGTGAGCCCCAGCATTTT; CDR3: CASSYSGGPGEPQHF
size: NA; V: TRBV30; J: TRBJ2-7; D: NA; DNA: TGTGCCTGGGCTGAGGGGGAAACCTACGAGCAGTACTTC; CDR3: CAWAEGETYEQYF
size: NA; V: TRBV6-1; J: TRBJ1-2; D: NA; DNA: TGTGCCAGCCAAGGCAGGGAGGGTTTAGCGAATGGCTACACCTTC; CDR3: CASQGREGLANGYTF
size: once; V: TRBV2; J: TRBJ1-1; D: NA; DNA: TGTGCCAGCATTCTCGACAGGCGGGCTTTCTTT; CDR3: CASILDRRAFF
size: NA; V: TRBV7-6; J: TRBJ2-5; D: TRBD2; DNA: TGTGCCAGCAGCTTAGGGCTACCAGCGGGGGGGCAAGAGACCCAGTACTTC; CDR3: CASSLGLPAGGQETQYF
size: NA; V: TRBV19; J: TRBJ2-2; D: TRBD1; DNA: TGTGCCAGTAGTATTCAGGGGGCCCCCGGGGAGCTGTTTTTT; CDR3: CASSIQGAPGELFF
size: once; V: TRBV18; J: TRBJ1-5; D: TRBD1; DNA: TGTGCCAGCTCACCAGGTGAGGGGGCGCGGCAGCCCCAGCATTTT; CDR3: CASSPGEGARQPQHF
size: NA; V: TRBV7-2; J: TRBJ2-5; D: TRBD2; DNA: TGTGCCAGCAGCTTTACACCGACTAGCGGGGAAGAGACCCAGTACTTC; CDR3: CASSFTPTSGEETQYF
size: once; V: TRBV7-9; J: TRBJ1-1; D: NA; DNA: TGTGCCAGCAGCTTACCCTTTACCGGGACAAGGAACACTGAAGCTTTCTTT; CDR3: CASSLPFTGTRNTEAFF
size: NA; V: TRBV2; J: TRBJ2-4; D: NA; DNA: TGTGCCAGCAAGCGGTCAGTATCCCTAGCCAAAAACATTCAGTACTTC; CDR3: CASKRSVSLAKNIQYF
size: NA; V: TRBV27; J: TRBJ2-1; D: NA; DNA: TGTGCCAGCAGGCCGGGGCCGGGACTCACTCTTCGGGATGAGCAGTTCTTC; CDR3: CASRPGPGLTLRDEQFF
size: NA; V: TRBV29-1; J: TRBJ1-1; D: NA; DNA: TGCAGCGCCCGGAGGGGTGACCCGAACACTGAAGCTTTCTTT; CDR3: CSARRGDPNTEAFF
size: once; V: TRBV19; J: TRBJ2-7; D: NA; DNA: TGTGCCAGTAGTATAGTAGGCGGATCCTACGAGCAGTACTTC; CDR3: CASSIVGGSYEQYF
size: NA; V: TRBV28; J: TRBJ2-7; D: TRBD1; DNA: TGTGCCAGCAGTCCTACTATAGGACAGGACGAGCAGTACTTC; CDR3: CASSPTIGQDEQYF
size: once; V: TRBV7-8; J: TRBJ1-2; D: NA; DNA: TGTGCCAGCAGCCGGGCCGACACAGGGTTCCTAGATGGCTACACCTTC; CDR3: CASSRADTGFLDGYTF
size: NA; V: TRBV7-8; J: TRBJ2-1; D: TRBD2; DNA: TGTGCCAGCAGCTCCCCACTAGCGGGGGCCTTCAATGAGCAGTTCTTC; CDR3: CASSSPLAGAFNEQFF
size: NA; V: TRBV27; J: TRBJ2-3; D: NA; DNA: TGTGCCAGCAGTTTAAGGTTAGGGGACACAGATACGCAGTATTTT; CDR3: CASSLRLGDTDTQYF
size: NA; V: TRBV29-1; J: TRBJ2-7; D: NA; DNA: TGCAGCGTGGGAGTTCTTGGGAGCTCCTACGAGCAGTACTTC; CDR3: CSVGVLGSSYEQYF
size: NA; V: TRBV4-1; J: TRBJ1-5; D: NA; DNA: TGCGCCAGCAGCCAAGATGGGGGGGCTCAACAGCCCCAGCATTTT; CDR3: CASSQDGGAQQPQHF
size: NA; V: TRBV4-3; J: TRBJ1-4; D: NA; DNA: TGCGCCAGCAGCCAAGTCTTGGGAGGATGGAATGAAAAACTGTTTTTT; CDR3: CASSQVLGGWNEKLFF
size: NA; V: TRBV4-2; J: TRBJ1-3; D: NA; DNA: TGTGCCAGCAGCCAGAGGGTAAGGGGGTCTGGAAACACCATATATTTT; CDR3: CASSQRVRGSGNTIYF
size: NA; V: TRBV28; J: TRBJ1-5; D: NA; DNA: TGTGCCAGCATCGCCGGGCAGGGGAGGGCTAGCAATCAGCCCCAGCATTTT; CDR3: CASIAGQGRASNQPQHF
size: once; V: TRBV7-9; J: TRBJ2-3; D: TRBD2; DNA: TGTGCCAGCAGCCCAACTAGCGGGAGGGGCACAGATACGCAGTATTTT; CDR3: CASSPTSGRGTDTQYF
size: NA; V: TRBV28; J: TRBJ1-3; D: TRBD1; DNA: TGTGCCAGCAGTTTTAGCACAGGGGCGCGCTCTGGAAACACCATATATTTT; CDR3: CASSFSTGARSGNTIYF
size: NA; V: TRBV6-1; J: TRBJ2-3; D: TRBD2; DNA: TGTGCCAGCAGTGGGTCGAGTCCGGGACTAGCGGTCTCCACAGATACGCAGTATTTT; CDR3: CASSGSSPGLAVSTDTQYF
size: NA; V: TRBV6-4; J: TRBJ1-1; D: NA; DNA: TGTGCCAGCAGCCCGGAGAGGGACACTGAAGCTTTCTTT; CDR3: CASSPERDTEAFF
size: NA; V: TRBV4-3; J: TRBJ2-1; D: TRBD1; DNA: TGCGCCAGCAGCCATTATGGACAGGGTGAAAGCTCCTACAATGAGCAGTTCTTC; CDR3: CASSHYGQGESSYNEQFF
size: once; V: TRBV4-3; J: TRBJ2-5; D: TRBD2; DNA: TGCGCCAGCAGCCAAGATGCGGGACTAGCGGGGGGGCCGGGGGAGACCCAGTACTTC; CDR3: CASSQDAGLAGGPGETQYF
size: few; V: TRBV7-2; J: TRBJ1-6; D: NA; DNA: TGTGCCAGCAGCAAACGATCCGGGAACAATTCACCCCTCCACTTT; CDR3: CASSKRSGNNSPLHF
size: NA; V: TRBV10-3; J: TRBJ1-1; D: NA; DNA: TGTGCCATCAGTGACGGAGGAGGATATTACGCTTTCTTT; CDR3: CAISDGGGYYAFF
size: NA; V: TRBV19; J: TRBJ1-5; D: NA; DNA: TGTGCCAGTAGTTCCCCCTATCGTGGTAGCAATCAGCCCCAGCATTTT; CDR3: CASSSPYRGSNQPQHF
size: NA; V: TRBV27; J: TRBJ2-7; D: NA; DNA: TGTGCCAGCAGTTTTTCATGGCCGAACGAGCAGTACTTC; CDR3: CASSFSWPNEQYF
size: NA; V: TRBV11-2; J: TRBJ2-3; D: NA; DNA: TGTGCCAGCAGCTTAGATCGGTTAGATACGCAGTATTTT; CDR3: CASSLDRLDTQYF
size: once; V: TRBV5-1; J: TRBJ2-7; D: TRBD2; DNA: TGCGCCAGCAGCTTGGTGGCTAGCGGGGCCTACGAGCAGTACTTC; CDR3: CASSLVASGAYEQYF
size: NA; V: TRBV18; J: TRBJ1-1; D: NA; DNA: TGTGCCAGCTCACCGGGCCCGAACACTGAAGCTTTCTTT; CDR3: CASSPGPNTEAFF
size: NA; V: TRBV4-3; J: TRBJ1-1; D: NA; DNA: TGCGCCAGCAGCCAAGAGGCAGGGGCCATCAGGAACACTGAAGCTTTCTTT; CDR3: CASSQEAGAIRNTEAFF
size: NA; V: TRBV6-1; J: TRBJ1-1; D: NA; DNA: TGTGCCAGCCAGGACGACAGACAAGCTTTCTTT; CDR3: CASQDDRQAFF
size: NA; V: TRBV27; J: TRBJ1-2; D: NA; DNA: TGTGCCAGCAGTTCAGACAGGAGCCCCTATGGCTACACCTTC; CDR3: CASSSDRSPYGYTF
size: NA; V: TRBV6-1; J: TRBJ2-6; D: TRBD2; DNA: TGTGCCAGCAGTGAAGAGCCCCGGGGGGGATCTGGGGCCAACGTCCTGACTTTC; CDR3: CASSEEPRGGSGANVLTF
size: NA; V: TRBV28; J: TRBJ1-2; D: NA; DNA: TGTGCCAGCACCCTTCACGGAGGGCGGTACTATGGCTACACCTTC; CDR3: CASTLHGGRYYGYTF
size: NA; V: TRBV19; J: TRBJ2-6; D: NA; DNA: TGTGCCAGTAGTCCACAGGGCTATGGGGCCAACGTCCTGACTTTC; CDR3: CASSPQGYGANVLTF